Listed here are 26 T cell receptor beta chains from one sample, sequenced in a study of shared clonotypes between healthy human individuals. Repertoires were generated with immunoSEQ multiplex PCR, while TCRdb's copy carries only in-frame clones and drops some. This sample has 950,000 to 1,100,000 clones, with about 80% found just once. Sequencing was performed on memory CD4+ T cells from PBMCs. Subset given: CD45RA-negative fraction. These TCRs come from a man between 18 and 29 years old in good health. Some clones in this sample may be carry-over from other donors' samples.

V and J are TRBV7-2 and TRBJ1-1; D unclear. The CDR3 runs 13 residues. CDR1 is SGHTA, CDR2 FQGNSA, per germline. The V and J ends lost 2 bases and 1 base respectively, with 5 bases between them. The CDR3 region has the DNA TGTGCCAGCAGCTTACGGTGGAACACTGAAGCTTTCTTT. Its translation: CASSLRWNTEAFF.

The chain combines TRBV6-1 with TRBJ2-3; D gene uncertain. The germline CDR1 and CDR2 sequences are MNHNS and SASEGT. V dropped 6 bases and J dropped 0 bases, with 7 bases sitting between them. CDR3 length equals 13 residues. The CDR3 loop is CASRGFSTDTQYF. DNA of the CDR3: TGTGCCAGCAGGGGATTTAGCACAGATACGCAGTATTTT.

The chain combines TRBV4-2 with TRBJ2-7; D not resolved. V lost 4 bases, J lost 2 bases, and 15 bases lay in between. The CDR3 has 15 amino acids. Germline CDR1 and CDR2: LGHNA and YNFKEQ. The DNA of the CDR3 is TGTGCCAGCAGCCGTTACAGCGATGGGCCCTACGAGCAGTACTTC. Translation gives CASSRYSDGPYEQYF.

The chain joins TRBV18 to TRBJ2-1, with 7 nucleotides matching TRBD2. The germline V gene encodes CDR1 KGHSH and CDR2 LQKENI. The CDR3 is 15 amino acids. After removal of 2 bases from V and 4 bases from J, the junction contained 5 bases not matched to a gene. The CDR3 reads CASSPGAGEYNEQFF. The CDR3 DNA sequence: TGTGCCAGCTCACCAGGGGCGGGAGAGTACAATGAGCAGTTCTTC.

The chain employs TRBV7-8 and TRBJ2-7; D perhaps matches TRBD1 (5 bases). The germline gives CDR1 SGHVS, CDR2 FQNEAQ. The V end was cut by 0 bases, the J end by 3 bases, with 12 bases between. The CDR3 loop spans 15 amino acids. CDR3 region: CASSLAGAGNYEQYF. In DNA, the CDR3 is TGTGCCAGCAGCTTAGCTGGGGCCGGAAACTACGAGCAGTACTTC.

The chain links TRBV5-1 to TRBJ2-7; 7 positions agree with TRBD1. Germline trimming cut 4 bases from V and 2 bases from J; bases unmatched to any gene: 6. This CDR3 region has 14 residues. Germline V gene data show CDR1 as SGHRS and CDR2 as YFSETQ. CDR3 amino acids: CASSEETGAYEQYF. DNA of the CDR3: TGCGCCAGCAGCGAGGAAACAGGGGCCTACGAGCAGTACTTC.

The chain joins TRBV28 to TRBJ2-7; D may be TRBD1 (7 bases). Germline V lookup: CDR1 MDHEN, CDR2 SYDVKM. The CDR3 extends over 16 amino acids. With 6 bases removed from V and 0 bases from J, the gap between germline ends came to 18 bases. The CDR3 sequence is CASRYPGTAGSYEQYF. CDR3 bases: TGTGCCAGCAGGTACCCCGGGACAGCGGGCTCCTACGAGCAGTACTTC.

The rearrangement joins TRBV7-9 to TRBJ1-5, with no clear D. The germline V and J ends were trimmed by 2 bases and 7 bases, with 9 bases remaining between them. The germline V gene has CDR1 SEHNR and CDR2 FQNEAQ (reference sequence). The CDR3 runs to 13 residues. CDR3 amino acids: CASSLRQDQPQHF. CDR3 sequence (DNA): TGTGCCAGCAGCTTACGGCAGGACCAGCCCCAGCATTTT. The entire variable domain, with the rest obtained from reference TRBV7-9 and TRBJ1-5, is as follows: DTGVSQNPRHKITKRGQNVTFRCDPISEHNRLYWYRQTLGQGPEFLTYFQNEAQLEKSRLLSDRFSAERPKGSFSTLEIQRTEQGDSAMYLCASSLRQDQPQHFGDGTRLSIL.

Details on this clone: Other nucleotide sequences in the sample specify the same CDR3. The chain uses TRBV9 and TRBJ2-7; 8 nucleotides align to TRBD1. The length of the CDR3 is 14 residues. Germline V CDR1 and CDR2: SGDLS, YYNGEE. J lost 1 base, V lost 3 bases, and 3 bases had no gene match. CDR3 DNA: TGTGCCAGCAGCGCAGACAGGGGATCCTACGAGCAGTACTTC. Translating gives CASSADRGSYEQYF.

This rearrangement joins TRBV10-3 to TRBJ2-6; D gene uncertain. The CDR3 covers 15 residues. V lost 6 bases and J lost 0, with 9 bases in between. In germline, CDR1 is ENHRY, CDR2 SYGVKD. The CDR3, as DNA: TGTGCCATCAGAGAGGACGGCTCTGGGGCCAACGTCCTGACTTTC. Its protein is CAIREDGSGANVLTF.

The genes are TRBV6-4 and TRBJ1-2, with D uncertain. Germline V CDR1 and CDR2: MRHNA, SNTAGT. The CDR3 is 13 amino acids. V shed 3 bases and J shed 8 bases, with 13 bases lying between them. The CDR3: CASSEEGVGGYTF. The CDR3 coding sequence is TGTGCCAGCAGTGAGGAAGGCGTTGGGGGCTACACCTTC.

To note about this clone: This specimen includes other DNA sequences encoding the same CDR3. The rearrangement uses TRBV4-1 and TRBJ2-5; no clear D. Deletions cut 2 bases from V and 4 bases from J, with 5 bases between. Per germline, CDR1 MGHRA and CDR2 YSYEKL. The CDR3 has 12 amino acids. The CDR3 protein is CASSQLGETQYF. The CDR3 region has the DNA TGCGCCAGCAGCCAATTGGGAGAGACCCAGTACTTC.

Concerning this clone itself: A far bigger clonotype differs at one base, so this is likely a read error. The chain combines TRBV6-6 with TRBJ1-1; D gene uncertain. Germline V gene sequence: CDR1 MNHNY, CDR2 SVGAGI (reference sequence). The CDR3 totals 11 residues. V was pared by 6 bases and J by 1 base, with 3 bases between. This CDR3 reads CASRTNTEAFF. The CDR3 coding sequence is TGTGCCAGCAGGACGAACACTGAAGCTTTCTTT.

The J gene is TRBJ2-7, the V gene TRBV19; tentatively, D is TRBD2 (6 bases). Germline CDR1 and CDR2: LNHDA and SQIVND (reference sequence). V dropped 3 bases and J dropped 3 bases, with 12 bases sitting between them. The CDR3 is 14 residues long. The CDR3 bases are TGTGCCAGTAGTATTGGGGGGACCCGCTACGAGCAGTACTTC. It translates to CASSIGGTRYEQYF.

This clone was picked up a small number of times. This chain joins TRBV2 and TRBJ2-2; TRBD1 might be the D (5 bases). Trimming shortened V by 4 bases and J by 6 bases, and 9 bases separated the two germline ends. CDR3 length: 13 amino acids. The V gene's germline CDR1 is SNHLY and CDR2 FYNNEI. The CDR3 sequence: CASSAGSPGELFF. CDR3 bases: TGTGCCAGCAGTGCAGGGTCCCCCGGGGAGCTGTTTTTT.

This clone turned up a few times. The V and J genes are TRBV5-1 and TRBJ2-1; the D is unclear. Trimming took 2 bases from V and 0 from J, leaving 12 bases between them. Germline values: CDR1 SGHRS, CDR2 YFSETQ. The length of the CDR3 is 16 residues. CDR3 amino acids: CASSLDRLSSYNEQFF. In DNA, the CDR3 is TGCGCCAGCAGCTTAGATAGGTTGAGCTCCTACAATGAGCAGTTCTTC.

This clone was seen just once. The chain links TRBV5-1 to TRBJ2-7, with 11 bases matching TRBD2. Germline V gene sequence: CDR1 SGHRS, CDR2 YFSETQ. The CDR3 sequence is 16 residues long. V lost 4 bases to trimming and J lost 3 bases; unmatched junction nucleotides: 9. This chain's CDR3 is CASSPEASGGFYEQYF. CDR3 nucleotides: TGCGCCAGCAGCCCGGAGGCTAGCGGGGGGTTCTACGAGCAGTACTTC.

This clone was counted ten times or more. This chain uses TRBV27 with TRBJ1-1; 8 nucleotides match TRBD1. Germline V gives CDR1 MNHEY, CDR2 SMNVEV (reference sequence). V lost 8 bases and J lost 7; bases outside the gene matches: 6. This CDR3 spans 12 amino acids. The CDR3 nucleotides are TGTGCCAGCGGGGGACAGGTTTATGAAGCTTTCTTT. It is translated as CASGGQVYEAFF.

This clone was observed a few times. The gene calls are TRBV5-1 and TRBJ2-3; 9 bases line up with TRBD1. The germline CDR1 and CDR2 sequences are SGHRS and YFSETQ. The CDR3 has 15 amino acids. V dropped 2 bases and J dropped 6; count of bases not matched to a gene: 7. CDR3 sequence (DNA): TGCGCCAGCAGCTTCCCGACAGGGGGACCTGATACGCAGTATTTT. Protein product: CASSFPTGGPDTQYF.

V is TRBV28 and J is TRBJ2-3; D possibly matches TRBD1 or TRBD2 (5 bases each). The CDR3 consists of 14 residues. The germline V gene has CDR1 MDHEN and CDR2 SYDVKM. V was clipped by 2 bases and J by 6 bases, with 12 bases between them. CDR3 sequence reads: CASSLGTARDTQYF. CDR3 DNA sequence: TGTGCCAGCAGTTTAGGGACCGCGCGGGATACGCAGTATTTT.

In its sample, this clone was seen once. The V gene is TRBV18, the J gene TRBJ2-1; 14 bases match TRBD2. The CDR3 extends over 18 amino acids. CDR1 and CDR2 (germline): KGHSH, LQKENI. Trimming at V came to 3 bases and at J to 9 bases, leaving 13 bases not matched to a gene. The CDR3: CASSPGLAGEATAGEQFF. In DNA form, the CDR3 reads TGTGCCAGCTCACCGGGACTAGCGGGAGAGGCGACGGCGGGTGAGCAGTTCTTC.

This chain joins TRBV28 and TRBJ2-1, with TRBD2 as a possible D gene (6 bases). This CDR3 has 13 residues. Trimming took off 7 bases at V and 5 bases at J, with 12 bases between the two ends. Per the germline V gene, CDR1 is MDHEN and CDR2 is SYDVKM. The CDR3 sequence: CASNIADHNEQFF. The CDR3 DNA reads TGTGCCAGCAATATAGCGGACCACAATGAGCAGTTCTTC. The full variable domain, in which reference TRBV28 and TRBJ2-1 provide the parts outside the CDR3, is DVKVTQSSRYLVKRTGEKVFLECVQDMDHENMFWYRQDPGLGLRLIYFSYDVKMKEKGDIPEGYSVSREKKERFSLILESASTNQTSMYLCASNIADHNEQFFGPGTRLTVL.

The chain combines TRBV9 with TRBJ1-5; D ambiguous. Between the trimmed V and J ends, which lost 8 bases and 3 bases, there was a span of 15 bases. The CDR3 runs to 14 residues. From germline, CDR1 is SGDLS and CDR2 YYNGEE. As DNA, the CDR3 is TGTGCCAGTGCCACGGGATCTCTCAATCAGCCCCAGCATTTT. It translates to CASATGSLNQPQHF.

The chain carries TRBV5-5 and TRBJ2-7; D uncertain. Trimming removed 7 bases from V and 4 bases from J, with 18 bases in between. The CDR3 covers 14 residues. Germline values: CDR1 SGHKS, CDR2 YYEKEE (reference sequence). The CDR3, as DNA: TGTGCCAGCGGAGACCCGATGGGGTATTACGAGCAGTACTTC. Translating it yields CASGDPMGYYEQYF.

This clone occurred a few times. The chain is built from TRBV18 and TRBJ2-7, with TRBD2 identical over 9 bases. The germline V gene encodes CDR1 KGHSH and CDR2 LQKENI. The CDR3 is 16 amino acids. Losses at the gene ends were 2 bases for V and 5 bases for J; bases not matched to a gene: 10. The CDR3 loop reads CASSPSYGGRGHEQYF. CDR3 nucleotide sequence: TGTGCCAGCTCACCATCTTACGGCGGGAGGGGCCACGAGCAGTACTTC.

The genes are TRBV18 and TRBJ1-1; D is unclear. Germline V gene sequence: CDR1 KGHSH, CDR2 LQKENI. V was clipped by 4 bases and J by 3 bases, with 18 bases between them. This CDR3 spans 16 amino acids. CDR3 protein: CASSQRRWDYDTEAFF. CDR3 DNA sequence: TGTGCCAGCTCACAGCGTCGGTGGGATTATGACACTGAAGCTTTCTTT.